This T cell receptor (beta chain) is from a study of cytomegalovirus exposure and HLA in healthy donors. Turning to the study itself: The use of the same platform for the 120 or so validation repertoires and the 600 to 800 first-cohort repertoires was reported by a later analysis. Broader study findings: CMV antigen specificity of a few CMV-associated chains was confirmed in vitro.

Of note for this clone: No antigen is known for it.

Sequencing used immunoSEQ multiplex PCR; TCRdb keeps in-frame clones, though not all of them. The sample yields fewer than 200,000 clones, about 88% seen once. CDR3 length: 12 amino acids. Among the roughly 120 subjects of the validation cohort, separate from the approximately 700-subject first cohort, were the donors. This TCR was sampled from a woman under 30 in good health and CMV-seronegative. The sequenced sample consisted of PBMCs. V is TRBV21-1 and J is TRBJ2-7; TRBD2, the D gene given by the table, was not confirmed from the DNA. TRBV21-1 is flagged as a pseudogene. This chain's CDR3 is CALLGEVHEQYF. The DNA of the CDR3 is TGTGCCTTACTGGGGGAGGTCCACGAGCAGTACTTC.